This is a list of T cell receptor beta chains from one sample in a study. Via MiXCR, TCRdb re-called the RT-PCR reads, giving one row per CDR3 protein. The sample has hundreds of thousands of distinct CDR3 sequences; more than 13% are singletons. Material: memory CD4+ T cells from blood. These receptors were collected from a female donor in good health, serving as a healthy control. The CDR3 runs from the conserved cysteine through the conserved F or W. The D gene is left open where the match is weak. Size is omitted from some rows. Given values are once, few, many or a class for expanded clones.

>few|TRBV30|TRBJ2-2|.
CAGAQGPGELFF
TGTGCCGGAGCTCAGGGTCCCGGGGAGCTGTTTTTT
>few|TRBV7-2|TRBJ1-5|TRBD1
CASSLTGTGSQPQHF
TGTGCCAGCAGCTTGACCGGGACAGGGAGTCAGCCCCAGCATTTT
>few|TRBV27|TRBJ1-1|TRBD1
CASILLGQGNTEAFF
TGTGCCAGCATCCTCCTAGGACAGGGGAACACTGAAGCTTTCTTT
>few|TRBV4-2|TRBJ2-1|.
CASSRLGRLANNEQFF
TGTGCCAGCAGCCGGTTAGGACGGCTAGCGAACAATGAGCAGTTCTTC
>many|TRBV29-1|TRBJ2-2|TRBD1
CSARQGADTGELFF
TGCAGCGCTCGACAGGGGGCTGACACCGGGGAGCTGTTTTTT
>.|TRBV4-3|TRBJ1-4|.
CASGWTENKKLFF
TGCGCCAGTGGGTGGACAGAAAATAAAAAACTGTTTTTT
>few|TRBV4-1|TRBJ2-5|TRBD1
CASSHAGTGFQYF
TGCGCCAGCAGCCACGCCGGGACAGGATTCCAGTACTTC
>few|TRBV20-1|TRBJ1-2|.
CSAPDGLYGYTF
TGCAGTGCTCCGGACGGTCTATATGGCTACACCTTC
>few|TRBV4-3|TRBJ2-7|.
CASSQEAGYEQYF
TGCGCCAGCAGCCAAGAGGCTGGCTACGAGCAGTACTTC
>.|TRBV4-1|TRBJ1-2|.
CASSQGGWGEPLNYGYTF
TGCGCCAGCAGCCAAGGGGGGTGGGGAGAACCTTTGAACTATGGCTACACCTTC
>few|TRBV11-2|TRBJ1-2|.
CASSLPRGQDYGYTF
TGTGCCAGCAGCCTCCCTCGGGGGCAGGACTATGGCTACACCTTC
>many|TRBV10-3|TRBJ2-7|TRBD2
CAASGGSGAYAREQYF
TGTGCCGCCAGCGGTGGTAGCGGGGCTTACGCGAGGGAGCAGTACTTC
>.|TRBV20-1|TRBJ1-1|TRBD1
CSALGGQSTEAFF
TGCAGTGCTCTAGGGGGACAGAGCACTGAAGCTTTCTTT
>many|TRBV20-1|TRBJ2-7|.
CSAEVGTTSSYEQYF
TGCAGTGCTGAGGTCGGGACGACCAGCTCCTACGAGCAGTACTTC
>few|TRBV6-1|TRBJ2-3|TRBD1
CASSSMTGAGDTQYF
TGTGCCAGCAGTTCGATGACAGGGGCGGGAGATACGCAGTATTTT
>few|TRBV27|TRBJ2-1|TRBD2
CATLLLAGGIHEQFF
TGTGCCACCCTCCTACTAGCGGGGGGAATCCATGAGCAGTTCTTC
>few|TRBV10-3|TRBJ2-3|.
CAISVNGGSTDTQYF
TGTGCCATCAGTGTAAACGGGGGTAGCACAGATACGCAGTATTTT
>few|TRBV20-1|TRBJ1-2|TRBD1
CSAPTGYGYGYTF
TGCAGTGCTCCGACAGGGTACGGCTATGGCTACACCTTC
>.|TRBV5-1|TRBJ1-1|.
CASSWGAGTEAFF
TGCGCCAGCAGCTGGGGTGCGGGCACTGAAGCTTTCTTT